This T cell receptor beta chain appears in the sequencing data of a study of OX40 agonist ivuxolimab in advanced cancers. Across the whole study: Treatment received earlier with anti-PD-1, anti-PD-L1 or anti-CTLA-4 agents was allowed, and under 50% had some.

Sequencing was performed with immunoSEQ multiplex PCR; in TCRdb, only in-frame clones are kept and a portion is missing. The table records almost 70,000 clones, roughly 88% of them present only once. Broader study findings: Some of the nonresponding patients also showed low levels of normalized T-cell clonal expansion. More expanded clones were found, on average, in CD8+ than in CD4+ T cells. In the 0.1 to 3.0 mg/kg range, CD4+ and CD8+ blood T cells had expanded clonally by week 6.

Regarding this clone: Its antigen remains unidentified.

The CDR3 contains 14 residues. The germline gives CDR1 SGDLS, CDR2 YYNGEE. V was trimmed by 1 base and J by 4 bases, leaving 6 bases between them. This sequence was found in an adult with an advanced solid tumor such as melanoma, head and neck, liver or kidney cancer. The rearrangement uses TRBV9 and TRBJ1-6; D unresolved. This sample comprised CD4+ or CD8+ T cells sorted from blood, obtained in a trial of the OX40 agonist ivuxolimab. In DNA form, the CDR3 reads TGTGCCAGCAGCGTACTAGAGTATAATTCACCCCTCCACTTT. Amino acid sequence: CASSVLEYNSPLHF.